These 8 T cell receptor beta chains originate from one sample sequenced in a study of T cells after yellow fever vaccination. TCRdb ran MiXCR on the 5' RACE reads and lists one entry per CDR3 protein. Of 450,000 to 650,000 distinct CDR3 sequences in the sample, roughly 12% are singletons; the top ten hold more than 12%. The starting material was PBMCs, obtained on the day of the yellow fever booster vaccination. The receptors here all came from a man aged 30-40 years who received the YFV17D yellow fever vaccine.

Only a few counts were recorded for this clonotype. This chain uses TRBV6-2 or TRBV6-3 with TRBJ1-2, with D hard to call. CDR1 is MNHEY and CDR2 is SVGEGT in the germline V gene. This CDR3 is built from 13 residues. V gave up 2 bases and J gave up 5 bases, with 9 bases separating them. In DNA form, the CDR3 reads TGTGCCAGCAGTTACGTGGCAGCTTATGGCTACACCTTC. It specifies CASSYVAAYGYTF.

This clonotype has more than one count but fewer than ten. The chain combines TRBV27 with TRBJ2-2; 7 bases map to TRBD2. Germline-derived CDR1 and CDR2 are MNHEY and SMNVEV (reference sequence). This CDR3 comprises 16 residues. The junction had 5 bases not matched to a gene; V was cut back by 2 bases and J by 2 bases. The CDR3 DNA reads TGTGCCAGCAGTTTACGCCTAGCGGCCAACACCGGGGAGCTGTTTTTT. It codes for CASSLRLAANTGELFF.

This rearrangement joins TRBV6-2 or TRBV6-3 to TRBJ1-2, with a weak D call TRBD1 (6 bases). With 3 bases removed from V and 7 bases from J, the gap between germline ends came to 12 bases. Germline V lookup: CDR1 MNHEY, CDR2 SVGEGT. The CDR3 loop spans 13 amino acids. CDR3 DNA: TGTGCCAGCAGTTATGGAACGGGGGCTGGCTACACCTTC. This translates into CASSYGTGAGYTF.

This clonotype was detected only a few times. The gene calls are TRBV24-1 and TRBJ2-5; the D gene is possibly TRBD1 (6 bases). CDR3 size: 14 residues. Germline CDR1 KGHDR, CDR2 SFDVKD. Between the trimmed V and J ends, which lost 3 bases and 3 bases, there was a span of 10 bases. The CDR3 is CATSDPRDKETQYF. The CDR3 DNA reads as TGTGCCACCAGTGATCCCCGGGACAAAGAGACCCAGTACTTC.

This clonotype came up a few times. The V and J genes are TRBV7-2 and TRBJ1-4, with a weak D call TRBD1 (5 bases). In germline, CDR1 is SGHTA, CDR2 FQGNSA. Trimming shortened V by 5 bases and J by 8 bases, and 15 bases separated the two germline ends. The CDR3 loop spans 14 amino acids. The CDR3 here is CASSRRPGREKLFF. CDR3 nucleotide sequence: TGTGCCAGCAGCCGCCGGCCAGGGCGGGAAAAACTGTTTTTT. The whole variable domain, remainder taken from reference TRBV7-2 and TRBJ1-4, is GAGVSQSPSNKVTEKGKDVELRCDPISGHTALYWYRQSLGQGLEFLIYFQGNSAPDKSGLPSDRFSAERTGGSVSTLTIQRTQQEDSAVYLCASSRRPGREKLFFGSGTQLSVL.

V usage is TRBV7-6 and J usage is TRBJ2-1; 15 bases map to TRBD2. V lost 5 bases, J lost 8 bases, and 4 bases stayed unmatched. The CDR3 covers 15 residues. Germline values: CDR1 SGHVS, CDR2 FNYEAQ. The CDR3 reads CASSVGLAGGHEQFF. DNA for the CDR3: TGTGCCAGCAGCGTCGGACTAGCGGGAGGGCATGAGCAGTTCTTC.

This clonotype was picked up many times. The V gene is TRBV20-1, the J gene TRBJ2-4; a possible D gene is TRBD2 (6 bases). Trimming removed 6 bases at V and 5 bases at J, with 17 bases between. The germline V gene has CDR1 DFQATT and CDR2 SNEGSKA (reference sequence). This CDR3 has 14 residues. This CDR3 reads CSALGLGLENIQYF. The CDR3 DNA reads as TGCAGTGCCCTTGGCCTGGGACTCGAAAACATTCAGTACTTC.

This clonotype occurred a few times. The chain recombines TRBV30 with TRBJ2-5; perhaps TRBD1 as D (6 bases). There are 14 residues in the CDR3. The V gene's germline CDR1 is GTSNPN and CDR2 SVGIG (reference sequence). Trimming removed 2 bases from V and 5 bases from J, with 15 bases in between. CDR3: CAWSLTGIIETQYF. CDR3 coding DNA: TGTGCCTGGAGTCTAACAGGGATTATTGAGACCCAGTACTTC.